This TCR beta chain emerged from a study of beta chain features in type 1 diabetes. Across the study: Healthy donors and patients had similar age, gender and cell yields. Findings and limits, study-wide: The cDNA sequencing approach could over-represent high-TCR-expressing cells. Researchers could not determine here whether HLA type influences TCRB rearrangement. People with Type 1 diabetes carried modestly yet significantly shorter TCRB CDR3s in all four CD4+ subsets.

Expressed TCRB transcripts were sequenced because the isolated RNA had all been reverse transcribed beforehand. Sequencing of naive, central memory and regulatory T cell samples gave an average of around 3.8 million reads. The data were produced by immunoSEQ multiplex PCR, yet TCRdb's version contains in-frame clones alone and is incomplete. The sample comprises about 280,000 clones, about 15% of which are singletons, and less than 0.02% rests with the top ten. A single count supports this clone. Its antigen is still unknown. The CDR3 contains 14 residues. Per the germline V gene, CDR1 is SQVTM and CDR2 is ANQGSEA. V dropped 6 bases and J dropped 0 bases, with 12 bases sitting between them.

Sequenced input: naive CD4+ T cells from blood. The chain employs TRBV29-1 and TRBJ1-3; D gene unclear. This sequence was found in a man younger than 35 with type 1 diabetes. The CDR3, as DNA: TGCAGCGTGAGCGGGCGGAACTCTGGAAACACCATATATTTT. Translation: CSVSGRNSGNTIYF.